The subject of this entry is one T cell receptor (beta chain). The CDR3 loop spans 15 amino acids. Germline loops: CDR1 MDHEN, CDR2 SYDVKM. The V gene end was trimmed by 1 base and the J gene end by 6 bases; junction bases not matched to a gene: 5. Sequencing was performed with immunoSEQ multiplex PCR; in TCRdb, only in-frame clones are kept and a portion is missing. This table has some 660,000 clones, approximately 89% appearing once. This entry is derived from a study of shared T cell receptors in the human thymus. In addition, the sample was reused for a study of human thymus T cells. Per that paper: Thymic samples were excised during corrective heart operations. Repertoires sampled from thymus and blood appeared biased in V and J gene usage. Related work found strong thymic repertoire overlap between unrelated individuals.

Sequencing used thymocytes. The genes are TRBV28 and TRBJ2-7; 11 positions agree with TRBD1. This sequence originates from a boy under two years old with a congenital heart defect. The CDR3 DNA sequence: TGTGCCAGCAGTTTATCTGGACAGGGGGCCCGCGAGCAGTACTTC. Amino acid sequence: CASSLSGQGAREQYF.